A selection of T cell receptor beta chains follows, all from one sample in a study of neurological immune-mediated disorders. TCRdb passed the 5' RACE reads through MiXCR, listing each CDR3 protein once. The repertoire holds about 46,000 distinct CDR3 sequences, around 4.5% seen once, with approximately 5.3% in the top ten. Material for sequencing was PBMCs. The receptors derive from a woman aged 55-70 years with multiple sclerosis. Each CDR3 is given with its conserved first and last residue. A D gene is named only where the DNA matches it firmly. For some rows the clone size is stated as once, few or many, or as a class when expanded; others skip it.

abundance: few; d_gene: .; v_gene: TRBV7-2; j_gene: TRBJ2-5; CDR3aa: CASSLAGGGETQYF; CDR3nt: TGTGCCAGCAGCTTAGCGGGGGGAGGAGAGACCCAGTACTTC
abundance: many; d_gene: TRBD2; v_gene: TRBV7-7; j_gene: TRBJ2-2; CDR3aa: CASSPPGGTGELFF; CDR3nt: TGTGCTAGCAGCCCCCCGGGGGGCACCGGGGAGCTGTTTTTT
abundance: .; d_gene: .; v_gene: TRBV6-2/TRBV6-3; j_gene: TRBJ2-7; CDR3aa: CASSRTGGSWYF; CDR3nt: TGTGCCAGCAGCCGTACAGGAGGAAGCTGGTACTTC
abundance: many; d_gene: TRBD1; v_gene: TRBV7-9; j_gene: TRBJ2-2; CDR3aa: CASSPGQSGGELFF; CDR3nt: TGTGCCAGCAGCCCGGGACAGAGTGGAGGGGAGCTGTTTTTT
abundance: many; d_gene: TRBD1; v_gene: TRBV10-3; j_gene: TRBJ1-2; CDR3aa: CAISEWGQDYGYTF; CDR3nt: TGTGCCATCAGTGAGTGGGGACAGGACTATGGCTACACCTTC
abundance: many; d_gene: TRBD1; v_gene: TRBV29-1; j_gene: TRBJ1-2; CDR3aa: CSVEGTVKNYGYTF; CDR3nt: TGCAGCGTTGAGGGGACAGTGAAAAACTATGGCTACACCTTC
abundance: many; d_gene: .; v_gene: TRBV6-2/TRBV6-3; j_gene: TRBJ2-1; CDR3aa: CASSYWADEQFF; CDR3nt: TGTGCCAGCAGTTACTGGGCCGATGAGCAGTTCTTC
abundance: many; d_gene: .; v_gene: TRBV6-2/TRBV6-3; j_gene: TRBJ1-2; CDR3aa: CASSYSGDYGYTF; CDR3nt: TGTGCCAGCAGTTACTCGGGAGACTATGGCTACACCTTC
abundance: many; d_gene: .; v_gene: TRBV5-1; j_gene: TRBJ2-1; CDR3aa: CASSFLEAYNEQFF; CDR3nt: TGCGCCAGCAGCTTCCTAGAGGCCTACAATGAGCAGTTCTTC
abundance: many; d_gene: .; v_gene: TRBV6-5; j_gene: TRBJ1-1; CDR3aa: CASSTAGTHGFAF; CDR3nt: TGTGCCAGCAGTACGGCCGGGACCCATGGCTTCGCCTTT
abundance: many; d_gene: TRBD2; v_gene: TRBV3-1; j_gene: TRBJ2-1; CDR3aa: CASSQDSGGSNNEQFF; CDR3nt: TGTGCCAGCAGCCAAGATTCGGGCGGGAGTAACAATGAGCAGTTCTTC
abundance: many; d_gene: TRBD2; v_gene: TRBV10-2; j_gene: TRBJ2-3; CDR3aa: CASRPLAGIGTDTQYF; CDR3nt: TGCGCCAGCAGGCCACTAGCGGGAATCGGTACAGATACGCAGTATTTT
abundance: .; d_gene: TRBD2; v_gene: TRBV4-1; j_gene: TRBJ2-5; CDR3aa: CASSQTGGETQYF; CDR3nt: TGCGCCAGCAGCCAAACGGGGGGGGAGACCCAGTACTTC
abundance: many; d_gene: .; v_gene: TRBV4-3; j_gene: TRBJ2-2; CDR3aa: CASSLRTGSVELFF; CDR3nt: TGCGCCAGCAGCCTAAGAACAGGAAGCGTGGAGCTGTTTTTT
abundance: .; d_gene: .; v_gene: TRBV7-2; j_gene: TRBJ1-1; CDR3aa: CASSLAVGTTEAFF; CDR3nt: TGTGCCAGCAGCTTAGCAGTCGGCACGACTGAAGCTTTCTTT
abundance: many; d_gene: .; v_gene: TRBV20-1; j_gene: TRBJ2-1; CDR3aa: CSAVTWHNEQFF; CDR3nt: TGCAGTGCCGTAACCTGGCACAATGAGCAGTTCTTC
abundance: .; d_gene: TRBD2; v_gene: TRBV5-1; j_gene: TRBJ2-5; CDR3aa: CASSLGLAGVETQYF; CDR3nt: TGCGCCAGCAGCTTAGGACTAGCGGGAGTCGAGACCCAGTACTTC
abundance: .; d_gene: TRBD1; v_gene: TRBV12-3/TRBV12-4; j_gene: TRBJ2-5; CDR3aa: CASSRTGETQYF; CDR3nt: TGTGCCAGCAGTCGGACAGGAGAGACCCAGTACTTC
abundance: many; d_gene: .; v_gene: TRBV20-1; j_gene: TRBJ1-1; CDR3aa: CSASEPRMNTEAFF; CDR3nt: TGCAGTGCTAGTGAGCCCAGGATGAACACTGAAGCTTTCTTT
abundance: few; d_gene: TRBD2; v_gene: TRBV7-9; j_gene: TRBJ2-1; CDR3aa: CASSSGTSDGGDEQFF; CDR3nt: TGTGCCAGCAGCTCCGGGACTAGCGATGGGGGCGATGAGCAGTTCTTC
abundance: many; d_gene: TRBD1; v_gene: TRBV20-1; j_gene: TRBJ1-1; CDR3aa: CSATRQGTNTEAFF; CDR3nt: TGCAGTGCCACCCGACAGGGGACAAACACTGAAGCTTTCTTT
abundance: few; d_gene: .; v_gene: TRBV12-3/TRBV12-4; j_gene: TRBJ1-1; CDR3aa: CASTIQPNTEAFF; CDR3nt: TGTGCCAGCACTATACAGCCGAACACTGAAGCTTTCTTT
abundance: many; d_gene: .; v_gene: TRBV7-2; j_gene: TRBJ2-1; CDR3aa: CASSLVADNEQFF; CDR3nt: TGTGCCAGCAGCTTAGTCGCGGACAATGAGCAGTTCTTC
abundance: few; d_gene: .; v_gene: TRBV7-2; j_gene: TRBJ1-2; CDR3aa: CASSLAEGPFYGYTF; CDR3nt: TGTGCCAGCAGCTTAGCTGAGGGTCCCTTCTATGGCTACACCTTC
abundance: many; d_gene: TRBD1; v_gene: TRBV10-3; j_gene: TRBJ2-7; CDR3aa: CATGQAGDEQYF; CDR3nt: TGTGCCACAGGACAGGCTGGCGACGAGCAGTACTTC
abundance: many; d_gene: .; v_gene: TRBV2; j_gene: TRBJ1-6; CDR3aa: CASSEESNSPLNF; CDR3nt: TGTGCCAGCAGTGAAGAAAGTAATTCACCCCTCAACTTT
abundance: many; d_gene: .; v_gene: TRBV20-1; j_gene: TRBJ1-5; CDR3aa: CSANTDSNQPQHF; CDR3nt: TGCAGTGCCAATACAGATAGCAATCAGCCCCAGCATTTT
abundance: .; d_gene: TRBD2; v_gene: TRBV12-3/TRBV12-4; j_gene: TRBJ2-1; CDR3aa: CASSRLAGVGEQFF; CDR3nt: TGTGCCAGCAGCCGACTAGCGGGAGTGGGTGAGCAGTTCTTC
abundance: many; d_gene: .; v_gene: TRBV7-2; j_gene: TRBJ1-2; CDR3aa: CASSLGPPSGYTF; CDR3nt: TGTGCCAGCAGCTTAGGACCGCCGAGTGGCTACACCTTC
abundance: few; d_gene: .; v_gene: TRBV12-3/TRBV12-4; j_gene: TRBJ2-1; CDR3aa: CANRAGTSYNEQFF; CDR3nt: TGTGCCAACAGGGCTGGGACATCCTACAATGAGCAGTTCTTC
abundance: .; d_gene: TRBD2; v_gene: TRBV20-1; j_gene: TRBJ2-3; CDR3aa: CSARDLSGRKDTQYF; CDR3nt: TGCAGTGCTAGAGATTTAAGCGGGAGGAAAGATACGCAGTATTTT
abundance: many; d_gene: .; v_gene: TRBV7-3; j_gene: TRBJ1-1; CDR3aa: CASSFREGSEAFF; CDR3nt: TGTGCCAGCAGCTTCCGGGAGGGAAGCGAAGCTTTCTTT
abundance: few; d_gene: TRBD2; v_gene: TRBV10-3; j_gene: TRBJ2-1; CDR3aa: CAISVISGRASYNEQFF; CDR3nt: TGTGCCATCAGTGTAATTAGCGGGAGGGCCTCCTACAATGAGCAGTTCTTC
abundance: many; d_gene: .; v_gene: TRBV20-1; j_gene: TRBJ1-2; CDR3aa: CSARAQSGYGYTF; CDR3nt: TGCAGTGCTAGGGCGCAGTCGGGCTATGGCTACACCTTC
abundance: many; d_gene: .; v_gene: TRBV9; j_gene: TRBJ1-5; CDR3aa: CASSRGGNQPQNF; CDR3nt: TGTGCCAGCAGCAGGGGTGGCAATCAGCCCCAGAATTTT
abundance: many; d_gene: .; v_gene: TRBV7-2; j_gene: TRBJ1-1; CDR3aa: CASSLARAGTEAFF; CDR3nt: TGTGCCAGCAGCTTGGCCAGGGCGGGGACTGAAGCTTTCTTT
abundance: few; d_gene: .; v_gene: TRBV20-1; j_gene: TRBJ2-1; CDR3aa: CSARGGPNEQFF; CDR3nt: TGCAGTGCTAGAGGCGGACCCAATGAGCAGTTCTTC
abundance: many; d_gene: .; v_gene: TRBV11-2; j_gene: TRBJ2-3; CDR3aa: CASSLGQTDTQYF; CDR3nt: TGTGCCAGCAGCTTAGGGCAGACAGATACGCAGTATTTT
abundance: many; d_gene: .; v_gene: TRBV10-2; j_gene: TRBJ2-2; CDR3aa: CASSQLNTGELFF; CDR3nt: TGCGCCAGCAGCCAGCTAAACACCGGGGAGCTGTTTTTT
abundance: many; d_gene: .; v_gene: TRBV29-1; j_gene: TRBJ1-1; CDR3aa: CSALVVGTEAFF; CDR3nt: TGCAGCGCCCTCGTGGTGGGCACTGAAGCTTTCTTT
abundance: many; d_gene: .; v_gene: TRBV5-5; j_gene: TRBJ2-2; CDR3aa: CASSLEHQGGELFF; CDR3nt: TGTGCCAGCAGCTTGGAACATCAAGGGGGGGAGCTGTTTTTT
abundance: many; d_gene: .; v_gene: TRBV6-6; j_gene: TRBJ2-5; CDR3aa: CASSTTREGGKETQYF; CDR3nt: TGTGCCAGCAGTACCACCAGAGAGGGGGGGAAAGAGACCCAGTACTTC
abundance: few; d_gene: .; v_gene: TRBV7-2; j_gene: TRBJ2-5; CDR3aa: CASSKGGGRETQYF; CDR3nt: TGTGCCAGCAGTAAGGGAGGGGGAAGGGAGACCCAGTACTTC
abundance: many; d_gene: .; v_gene: TRBV7-3; j_gene: TRBJ2-2; CDR3aa: CASAPPNTGELFF; CDR3nt: TGTGCCAGCGCTCCGCCGAACACCGGGGAGCTGTTTTTT
abundance: many; d_gene: .; v_gene: TRBV20-1; j_gene: TRBJ2-5; CDR3aa: CSARDFAGQETQYF; CDR3nt: TGCAGTGCTAGAGATTTCGCGGGGCAAGAGACCCAGTACTTC
abundance: medium-sized; d_gene: .; v_gene: TRBV20-1; j_gene: TRBJ2-2; CDR3aa: CSAKGQTANTGELFF; CDR3nt: TGCAGTGCCAAGGGGCAGACCGCGAACACCGGGGAGCTGTTTTTT
abundance: .; d_gene: .; v_gene: TRBV30; j_gene: TRBJ1-1; CDR3aa: CAWSVLFGGAGTEAFF; CDR3nt: TGTGCCTGGAGTGTACTATTTGGGGGGGCGGGCACTGAAGCTTTCTTT
abundance: few; d_gene: TRBD2; v_gene: TRBV7-2; j_gene: TRBJ2-5; CDR3aa: CASSLVAGGAGRETQYF; CDR3nt: TGTGCCAGCAGCTTAGTTGCGGGGGGGGCCGGTCGGGAGACCCAGTACTTC
abundance: few; d_gene: .; v_gene: TRBV20-1; j_gene: TRBJ1-1; CDR3aa: CSAPKTGGGTEAFF; CDR3nt: TGCAGTGCCCCTAAAACTGGGGGCGGCACTGAAGCTTTCTTT
abundance: many; d_gene: .; v_gene: TRBV6-2/TRBV6-3; j_gene: TRBJ1-1; CDR3aa: CASSNPVTEAFF; CDR3nt: TGTGCCAGCAGTAACCCCGTCACTGAAGCTTTCTTT
abundance: .; d_gene: TRBD2; v_gene: TRBV6-5; j_gene: TRBJ2-3; CDR3aa: CASSPSGEDTQYF; CDR3nt: TGTGCCAGCAGCCCCAGCGGGGAGGATACGCAGTATTTT
abundance: many; d_gene: TRBD1; v_gene: TRBV27; j_gene: TRBJ1-6; CDR3aa: CASSWHRDRGSPLHF; CDR3nt: TGTGCCAGCAGTTGGCACCGGGACAGGGGCTCGCCCCTCCACTTT
abundance: many; d_gene: TRBD1; v_gene: TRBV5-5; j_gene: TRBJ2-6; CDR3aa: CASSLTGGATSGANVLTF; CDR3nt: TGTGCCAGCAGCCTGACAGGGGGTGCCACATCTGGGGCCAACGTCCTGACTTTC
abundance: many; d_gene: .; v_gene: TRBV7-2; j_gene: TRBJ2-2; CDR3aa: CASSVRQLGELFF; CDR3nt: TGTGCCAGCAGCGTTAGACAACTCGGGGAGCTGTTTTTT
abundance: .; d_gene: .; v_gene: TRBV20-1; j_gene: TRBJ1-2; CDR3aa: CSASAGGNGYTF; CDR3nt: TGCAGTGCTTCAGCTGGGGGCAATGGCTACACCTTC